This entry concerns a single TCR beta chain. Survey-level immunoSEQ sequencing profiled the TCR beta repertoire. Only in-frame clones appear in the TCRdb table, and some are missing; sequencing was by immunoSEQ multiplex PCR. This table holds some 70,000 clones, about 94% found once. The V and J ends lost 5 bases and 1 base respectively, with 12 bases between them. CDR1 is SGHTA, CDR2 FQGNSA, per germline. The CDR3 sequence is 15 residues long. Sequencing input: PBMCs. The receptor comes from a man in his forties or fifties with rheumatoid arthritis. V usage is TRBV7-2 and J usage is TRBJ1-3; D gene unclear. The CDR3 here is CASSLSGFSGNTIYF. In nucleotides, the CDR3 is TGTGCCAGCAGCCTCAGTGGATTTTCTGGAAACACCATATATTTT. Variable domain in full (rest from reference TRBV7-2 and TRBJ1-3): GAGVSQSPSNKVTEKGKDVELRCDPISGHTALYWYRQSLGQGLEFLIYFQGNSAPDKSGLPSDRFSAERTGGSVSTLTIQRTQQEDSAVYLCASSLSGFSGNTIYFGEGSWLTVV.